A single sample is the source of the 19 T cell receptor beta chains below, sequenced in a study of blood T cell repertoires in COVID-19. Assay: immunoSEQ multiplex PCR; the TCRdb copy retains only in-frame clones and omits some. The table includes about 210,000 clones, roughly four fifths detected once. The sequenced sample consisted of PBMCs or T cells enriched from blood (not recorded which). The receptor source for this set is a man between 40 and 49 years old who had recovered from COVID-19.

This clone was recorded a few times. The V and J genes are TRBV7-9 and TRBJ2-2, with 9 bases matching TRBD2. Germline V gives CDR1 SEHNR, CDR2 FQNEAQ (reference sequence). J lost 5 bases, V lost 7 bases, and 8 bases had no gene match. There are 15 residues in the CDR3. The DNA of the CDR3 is TGTGCCAGCACTTACAGCGGGGGGCAGACCGGGGAGCTGTTTTTT. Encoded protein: CASTYSGGQTGELFF.

CDR3 region: CAISEGGLRQPQHF. The CDR3 DNA reads as TGTGCCATCTCAGAGGGCGGCCTGAGGCAGCCCCAGCATTTT. The rearrangement links TRBV10-3 to TRBJ1-5; D is unclear. CDR1 and CDR2 from the germline V gene are ENHRY and SYGVKD. V shed 8 bases and J shed 7 bases, with 18 bases lying between them. This CDR3 region has 14 residues.

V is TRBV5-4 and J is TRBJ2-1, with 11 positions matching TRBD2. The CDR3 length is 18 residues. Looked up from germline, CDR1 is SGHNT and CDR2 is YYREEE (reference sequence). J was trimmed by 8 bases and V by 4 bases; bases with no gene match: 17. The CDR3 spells CASSQQTYTSGRGDEQFF. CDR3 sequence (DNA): TGTGCCAGCAGCCAGCAGACCTACACTAGCGGGAGAGGCGATGAGCAGTTCTTC.

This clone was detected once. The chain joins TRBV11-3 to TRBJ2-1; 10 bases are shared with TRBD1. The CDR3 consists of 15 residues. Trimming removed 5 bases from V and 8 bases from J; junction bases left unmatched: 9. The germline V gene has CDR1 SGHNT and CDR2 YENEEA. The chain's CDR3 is CASSPFGTGVHEQFF. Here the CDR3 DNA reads TGTGCCAGCAGCCCCTTTGGGACAGGGGTGCATGAGCAGTTCTTC.

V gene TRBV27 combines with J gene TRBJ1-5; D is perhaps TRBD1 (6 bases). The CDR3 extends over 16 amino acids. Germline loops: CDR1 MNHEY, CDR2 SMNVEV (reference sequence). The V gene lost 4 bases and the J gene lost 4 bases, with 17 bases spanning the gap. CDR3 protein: CASSYRSGTGNQPQHF. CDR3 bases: TGTGCCAGCAGTTACCGGTCAGGTACAGGGAATCAGCCCCAGCATTTT.

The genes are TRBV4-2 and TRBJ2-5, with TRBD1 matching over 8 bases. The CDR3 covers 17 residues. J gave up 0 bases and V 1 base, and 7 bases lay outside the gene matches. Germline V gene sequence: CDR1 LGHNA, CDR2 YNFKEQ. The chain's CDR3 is CASSQVQGVPYQETQYF. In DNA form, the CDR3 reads TGTGCCAGCAGCCAAGTACAGGGGGTTCCGTACCAAGAGACCCAGTACTTC.

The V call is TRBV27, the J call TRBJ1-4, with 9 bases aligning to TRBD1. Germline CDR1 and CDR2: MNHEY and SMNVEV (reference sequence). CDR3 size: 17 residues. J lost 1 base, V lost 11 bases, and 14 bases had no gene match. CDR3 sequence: CASGQGMIMRTNEKLFF. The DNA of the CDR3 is TGTGCCTCCGGACAGGGGATGATAATGCGAACTAATGAAAAACTGTTTTTT. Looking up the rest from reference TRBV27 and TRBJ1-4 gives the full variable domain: EAQVTQNPRYLITVTGKKLTVTCSQNMNHEYMSWYRQDPGLGLRQIYYSMNVEVTDKGDVPEGYKVSRKEKRNFPLILESPSPNQTSLYFCASGQGMIMRTNEKLFFGSGTQLSVL.

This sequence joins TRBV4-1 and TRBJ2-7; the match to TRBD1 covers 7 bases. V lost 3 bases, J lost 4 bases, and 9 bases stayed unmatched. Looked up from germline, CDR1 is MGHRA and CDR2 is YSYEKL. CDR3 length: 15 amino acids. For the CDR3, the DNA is TGCGCCAGCAGCCAGTTTGATACAGGGGATTACGAGCAGTACTTC. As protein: CASSQFDTGDYEQYF.

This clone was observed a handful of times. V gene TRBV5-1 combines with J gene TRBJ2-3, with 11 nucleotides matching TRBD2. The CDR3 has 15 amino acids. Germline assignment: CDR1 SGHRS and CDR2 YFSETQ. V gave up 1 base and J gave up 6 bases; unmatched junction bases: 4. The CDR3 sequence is CASSLLASGGDTQYF. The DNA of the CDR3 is TGCGCCAGCAGCTTGTTGGCTAGCGGGGGGGATACGCAGTATTTT.

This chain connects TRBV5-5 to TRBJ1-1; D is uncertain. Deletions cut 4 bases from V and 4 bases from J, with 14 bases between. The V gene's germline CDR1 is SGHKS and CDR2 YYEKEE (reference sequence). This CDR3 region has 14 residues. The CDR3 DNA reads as TGTGCCAGCAGCCCAGTGGAGGGAGTCACTGAAGCTTTCTTT. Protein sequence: CASSPVEGVTEAFF.

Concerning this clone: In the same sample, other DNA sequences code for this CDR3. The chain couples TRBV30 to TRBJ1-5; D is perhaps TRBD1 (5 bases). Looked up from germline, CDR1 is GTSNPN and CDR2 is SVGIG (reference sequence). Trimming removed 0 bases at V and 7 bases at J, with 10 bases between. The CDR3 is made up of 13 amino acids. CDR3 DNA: TGTGCCTGGAGTGTACGGGGGAACCAGCCCCAGCATTTT. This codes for CAWSVRGNQPQHF.

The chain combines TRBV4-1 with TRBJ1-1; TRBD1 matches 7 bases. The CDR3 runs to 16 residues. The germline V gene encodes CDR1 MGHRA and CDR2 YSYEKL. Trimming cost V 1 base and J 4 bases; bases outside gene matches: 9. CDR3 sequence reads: CASSQVSNPGGTEAFF. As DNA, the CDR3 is TGCGCCAGCAGCCAAGTCTCTAACCCAGGGGGCACTGAAGCTTTCTTT.

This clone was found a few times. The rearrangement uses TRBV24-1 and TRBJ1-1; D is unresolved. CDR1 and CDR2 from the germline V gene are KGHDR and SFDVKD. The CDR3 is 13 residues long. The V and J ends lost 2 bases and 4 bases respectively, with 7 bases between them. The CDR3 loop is CATSDSSSTEAFF. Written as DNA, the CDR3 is TGTGCCACCAGTGATTCTAGCAGCACTGAAGCTTTCTTT.

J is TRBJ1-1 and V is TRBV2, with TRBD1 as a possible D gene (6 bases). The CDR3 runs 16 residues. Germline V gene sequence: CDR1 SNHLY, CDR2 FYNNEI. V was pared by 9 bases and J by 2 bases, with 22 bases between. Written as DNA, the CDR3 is TGTGCCAGGGATGGGGCTACAGGGATTTTAAACACTGAAGCTTTCTTT. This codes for CARDGATGILNTEAFF.

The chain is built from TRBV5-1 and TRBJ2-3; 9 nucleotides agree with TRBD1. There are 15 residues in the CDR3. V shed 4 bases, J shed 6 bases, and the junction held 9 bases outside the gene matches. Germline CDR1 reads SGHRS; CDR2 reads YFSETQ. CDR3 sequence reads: CASSHYHDRGDTQYF. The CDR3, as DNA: TGCGCCAGCAGCCACTACCATGACAGGGGGGATACGCAGTATTTT. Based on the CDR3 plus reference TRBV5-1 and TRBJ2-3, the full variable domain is KAGVTQTPRYLIKTRGQQVTLSCSPISGHRSVSWYQQTPGQGLQFLFEYFSETQRNKGNFPGRFSGRQFSNSRSEMNVSTLELGDSALYLCASSHYHDRGDTQYFGPGTRLTVL.

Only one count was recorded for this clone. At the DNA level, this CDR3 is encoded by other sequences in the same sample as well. The CDR3 DNA sequence: TGTGCCAGCAGTTTAACTAGCGGGGGCCAAGAGACCCAGTACTTC. Translating it yields CASSLTSGGQETQYF. The rearrangement uses TRBV28 and TRBJ2-5; 11 positions agree with TRBD2. This CDR3 spans 15 amino acids. V dropped 2 bases and J dropped 1; count of bases not matched to a gene: 0. The germline V gene encodes CDR1 MDHEN and CDR2 SYDVKM.

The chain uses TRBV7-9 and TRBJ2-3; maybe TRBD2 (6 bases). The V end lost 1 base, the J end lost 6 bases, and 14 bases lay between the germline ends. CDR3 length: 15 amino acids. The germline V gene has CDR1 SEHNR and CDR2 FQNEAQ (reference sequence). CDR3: CASSLVGSGGDTQYF. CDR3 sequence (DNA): TGTGCCAGCAGCTTAGTCGGGAGTGGGGGGGATACGCAGTATTTT.

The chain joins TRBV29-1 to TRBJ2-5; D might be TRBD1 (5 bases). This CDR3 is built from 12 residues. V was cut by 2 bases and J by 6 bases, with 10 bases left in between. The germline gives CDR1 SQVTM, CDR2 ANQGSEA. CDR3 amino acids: CSVELTGQTQYF. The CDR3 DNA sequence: TGCAGCGTTGAATTAACAGGCCAGACCCAGTACTTC.

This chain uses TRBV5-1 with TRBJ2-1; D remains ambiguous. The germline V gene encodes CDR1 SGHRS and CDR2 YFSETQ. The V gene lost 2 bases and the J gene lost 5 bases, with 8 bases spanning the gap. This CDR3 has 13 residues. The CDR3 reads CASSFGDNNEQFF. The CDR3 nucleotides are TGCGCCAGCAGCTTCGGCGACAACAATGAGCAGTTCTTC.